These 21 T cell receptor beta chains were all obtained from the same sample, sequenced in a study of blood T cell repertoires in COVID-19 (dated by TCRdb to about 2020). The library was obtained by the immunoSEQ multiplex PCR assay. Imported from immuneACCESS, the table was reduced by TCRdb to in-frame sequences with V and J called. These copies leave out some clones; in studies compared against another copy, an unresolved V gene accounts for under half, and the cause of the remainder is not known. Here the sample has 120,000 to 150,000 clones; more than 65% occur a single time. The biggest ten clones account for around 6.7% of the sample. The sequenced sample was peripheral blood. These receptors were collected from a woman aged 50 to 60 in a cohort sampled during active or convalescent COVID-19.

This rearrangement joins TRBV14 to TRBJ2-3; tentatively, D is TRBD1 (5 bases). Germline V gives CDR1 SGHDN, CDR2 FVKESK. Trimming cost V 5 bases and J 0 bases, with 15 bases left between them. The CDR3 is 16 residues long. CDR3 sequence: CASSTSLAGSTDTQYF. In DNA form, the CDR3 reads TGTGCCAGCAGCACTTCGCTGGCAGGGAGCACAGATACGCAGTATTTT.

The rearrangement links TRBV6-5 to TRBJ1-1, with D uncertain. Germline loops: CDR1 MNHEY, CDR2 SVGAGI. Trimming shortened V by 5 bases and J by 1 base, and 8 bases separated the two germline ends. The CDR3 runs 13 residues. CDR3 loop: CASSRSKNTEAFF. The CDR3 coding sequence is TGTGCCAGCAGTCGGTCGAAGAACACTGAAGCTTTCTTT.

The chain couples TRBV13 to TRBJ1-3; TRBD1 agrees at 9 bases. Germline trimming cut 0 bases from V and 2 bases from J; bases unmatched to any gene: 2. Germline V gives CDR1 PRHDT, CDR2 FYEKMQ (reference sequence). The CDR3 runs 16 residues. CDR3 in amino acids: CASSLGQGAAGNTIYF. CDR3 in DNA: TGTGCCAGCAGCTTAGGACAGGGGGCCGCTGGAAACACCATATATTTT.

This clone was observed once. The chain couples TRBV7-6 to TRBJ2-2, with 11 bases fitting TRBD2. Germline V gives CDR1 SGHVS, CDR2 FNYEAQ. V lost 3 bases to trimming and J lost 3 bases; unmatched junction nucleotides: 3. The length of the CDR3 is 16 residues. CDR3 residues: CASSFSGGDDTGELFF. The CDR3, as DNA: TGTGCCAGCAGCTTTAGCGGGGGGGACGACACCGGGGAGCTGTTTTTT.

In this sample, this clone turned up once. The rearrangement links TRBV27 to TRBJ1-6, with D maybe TRBD1 (5 bases). Trimming cost V 6 bases and J 8 bases, with 14 bases left between them. The V gene's germline CDR1 is MNHEY and CDR2 SMNVEV (reference sequence). This CDR3 contains 14 residues. The DNA of the CDR3 is TGTGCCAGCAGATATAGGGGTATGTATTCACCCCTCCACTTT. Its translation: CASRYRGMYSPLHF.

A few counts support this clone. V gene TRBV4-1 combines with J gene TRBJ1-6, with D perhaps matching TRBD1 (5 bases). V gave up 0 bases and J gave up 8 bases, with 11 bases separating them. CDR3 length: 15 amino acids. Germline CDR1 is MGHRA and CDR2 is YSYEKL. Here the CDR3 DNA reads TGCGCCAGCAGCCAAGACAGGGAACTGGATTCACCCCTCCACTTT. Its translation is CASSQDRELDSPLHF.

V usage is TRBV6-5 and J usage is TRBJ2-2; perhaps TRBD1 as D (6 bases). The CDR3 totals 14 residues. V lost 5 bases and J lost 1, with 8 bases in between. CDR1 MNHEY and CDR2 SVGAGI come from the germline V gene. CDR3 nucleotides: TGTGCCAGCAGTATACAGGGGAACACCGGGGAGCTGTTTTTT. Translation: CASSIQGNTGELFF.

V and J are TRBV6-5 and TRBJ1-1; 8 bases are a match to TRBD1. Unmatched junction bases numbered 4, after V lost 6 bases and J lost 1 base. The CDR3 loop spans 14 amino acids. CDR1 is MNHEY and CDR2 is SVGAGI in the germline V gene. The chain's CDR3 is CASSWDRTNTEAFF. CDR3 DNA sequence: TGTGCCAGCAGCTGGGACAGGACGAACACTGAAGCTTTCTTT.

This clone was observed once. This sequence joins TRBV5-1 and TRBJ1-1, with 10 bases identical to TRBD1. The germline V gene has CDR1 SGHRS and CDR2 YFSETQ. After removal of 3 bases from V and 4 bases from J, the junction contained 12 bases not matched to a gene. This CDR3 has 17 amino acids. CDR3 coding DNA: TGCGCCAGCAGCTCGTCCGGGACAGGGGATAGGGGCACTGAAGCTTTCTTT. Protein sequence: CASSSSGTGDRGTEAFF.

The V gene is TRBV5-1, the J gene TRBJ2-5; D ambiguous. Trimming took off 4 bases at V and 1 base at J, with 8 bases between the two ends. This CDR3 region has 13 residues. Looked up from germline, CDR1 is SGHRS and CDR2 is YFSETQ. The CDR3 nucleotides read TGCGCCAGCAGCGGCGGAGTCCAAGAGACCCAGTACTTC. Residues: CASSGGVQETQYF.

J is TRBJ2-6 and V is TRBV5-1; 8 nucleotides line up with TRBD1. CDR3 length equals 18 residues. With 5 bases clipped from V and 0 bases from J, the junction kept 10 bases outside the gene matches. CDR1 SGHRS and CDR2 YFSETQ come from the germline V gene. CDR3 residues: CASRPQGAPLSGANVLTF. CDR3 DNA: TGCGCCAGCAGACCGCAGGGGGCCCCTCTCTCTGGGGCCAACGTCCTGACTTTC.

The CDR3 DNA reads as TGTGCTAGTGGTTTGGCGGGGTTGAATGAGCAGTTCTTC. Residues: CASGLAGLNEQFF. This chain links TRBV12-5 with TRBJ2-1, with TRBD2 as a possible D gene (5 bases). Trimming removed 1 base from V and 7 bases from J, with 8 bases in between. CDR3 length: 13 amino acids. CDR1 and CDR2 (germline): LGHNT, FRNRAP.

This clone was observed a single time. The rearrangement uses TRBV19 and TRBJ1-5, with D perhaps matching TRBD1 (6 bases). There are 16 residues in the CDR3. From germline, CDR1 is LNHDA and CDR2 SQIVND (reference sequence). Trimming removed 5 bases at V and 0 bases at J, with 14 bases between. CDR3: CASSLGQRYSNQPQHF. The DNA of the CDR3 is TGTGCCAGTAGTCTCGGACAGAGGTATAGCAATCAGCCCCAGCATTTT.

The rearrangement links TRBV24-1 to TRBJ2-1, with D perhaps TRBD1 (5 bases). Germline V gene data show CDR1 as KGHDR and CDR2 as SFDVKD. V was cut by 6 bases and J by 10 bases, with 15 bases left in between. This CDR3 is built from 13 residues. This CDR3 is CATSQTEKREQFF. The CDR3 nucleotides are TGTGCCACCAGTCAGACAGAAAAACGCGAGCAGTTCTTC.

The chain recombines TRBV27 with TRBJ1-3; D possibly corresponds to TRBD1 (5 bases). The CDR3 has 15 residues. Trimming took 4 bases from V and 0 from J, leaving 10 bases between them. Germline CDR1 is MNHEY and CDR2 is SMNVEV (reference sequence). This chain's CDR3 is CASSSTGVSGNTIYF. The CDR3 nucleotides read TGTGCCAGCAGTTCCACAGGCGTCTCTGGAAACACCATATATTTT.

This clone was counted only a few times. The sample holds other DNA sequences that translate to the same CDR3. The gene calls are TRBV5-4 and TRBJ2-1; 11 bases fit TRBD2. The length of the CDR3 is 15 residues. The germline V gene encodes CDR1 SGHNT and CDR2 YYREEE (reference sequence). With 2 bases clipped from V and 2 bases from J, the junction kept 0 bases outside the gene matches. This CDR3 reads CASSFSGGAYNEQFF. Here the CDR3 DNA reads TGTGCCAGCAGCTTTAGCGGGGGGGCCTACAATGAGCAGTTCTTC.

V and J are TRBV6-2 or TRBV6-3 and TRBJ1-5; 9 bases line up with TRBD1. V gave up 6 bases and J gave up 1 base; unmatched junction bases: 4. The germline V gene encodes CDR1 MNHEY and CDR2 SVGEGT. This CDR3 is built from 15 residues. CDR3 loop: CASSGQGFSNQPQHF. DNA for the CDR3: TGTGCCAGCAGCGGACAGGGGTTCAGCAATCAGCCCCAGCATTTT.

This clone was recorded once. This rearrangement joins TRBV7-2 to TRBJ2-3; the D gene is possibly TRBD2 (7 bases). CDR3 length equals 14 residues. Between the trimmed V and J ends, which lost 11 bases and 1 base, there was a span of 16 bases. The germline V gene has CDR1 SGHTA and CDR2 FQGNSA. This CDR3 is CAGGSAGGTDTQYF. The DNA for the CDR3 is TGTGCCGGGGGCAGTGCGGGGGGCACAGATACGCAGTATTTT.

V is TRBV19 and J is TRBJ2-1; TRBD2 matches 7 bases. The CDR3 runs 14 residues. The germline gives CDR1 LNHDA, CDR2 SQIVND (reference sequence). The trim removed 5 bases at V and 6 bases at J, leaving 7 bases unmatched. The CDR3 coding sequence is TGTGCCAGTAGTCAAACGGGGGGTTCCAATGAGCAGTTCTTC. Translated, it gives CASSQTGGSNEQFF.

The chain combines TRBV7-2 with TRBJ1-6; the D gene is possibly TRBD1 (6 bases). This CDR3 has 16 amino acids. Germline-derived CDR1 and CDR2 are SGHTA and FQGNSA. Trimming took 4 bases from V and 11 from J, leaving 21 bases between them. CDR3: CASSWGAGVRGAPLHF. The CDR3 coding sequence is TGTGCCAGCAGCTGGGGGGCGGGGGTGCGCGGGGCACCCCTCCACTTT.

V gene TRBV5-1 combines with J gene TRBJ2-7, with 9 bases identical to TRBD2. J lost 6 bases, V lost 0 bases, and 4 bases had no gene match. Germline values: CDR1 SGHRS, CDR2 YFSETQ. CDR3 length: 14 residues. CDR3 nucleotides: TGCGCCAGCAGCTTGGGACTAGCGGCCTCCGAGCAGTACTTC. Translation gives CASSLGLAASEQYF.